Listed below are T cell receptor beta chains from one sample, sequenced in a study of shared clonotypes between healthy human individuals. Sequenced by immunoSEQ multiplex PCR; TCRdb stores in-frame clones only, minus some. There are 1,500,000 or so clones in the sample; 98% occur only once, and 0.3% to 0.45% lies in the top ten. Sequenced input: naive CD4+ T cells sorted from blood. The receptors originated from a man aged 25 to 45 in good health. Both conserved end residues are part of each CDR3. A D gene is named only where the DNA matches it firmly. The size field is filled for only some rows; it gives once, few, many or a size class.

j_call v_call d_call clone_size cdr3_nt cdr3_aa
TRBJ2-3 TRBV7-2 NA NA TGTGCCAGCAGCTTAGTGCCTCGGGGTGGGGCAGATACGCAGTATTTT CASSLVPRGGADTQYF
TRBJ2-3 TRBV7-9 NA NA TGTGCCAGCAGTCCGAGCACAGATACGCAGTATTTT CASSPSTDTQYF
TRBJ2-7 TRBV28 NA NA TGTGCCAGCAGTTTATTCCCACAAAGATTGTACTTC CASSLFPQRLYF
TRBJ2-7 TRBV5-1 TRBD2 NA TGCGCCAGCAGCTTAGGACTAGCGGGACCATCCTACGAGCAGTACTTC CASSLGLAGPSYEQYF
TRBJ2-5 TRBV7-9 TRBD1 NA TGTGCCAGCAGCTTAGAAGGGGACAGCCAAGAGACCCAGTACTTC CASSLEGDSQETQYF
TRBJ1-2 TRBV7-9 TRBD1 NA TGTGCCAGCAGCCCAGCAGGGGGCAACCGTGGCTACACCTTC CASSPAGGNRGYTF
TRBJ1-2 TRBV30 NA NA TGTGCCCGACAAACATACTACTATGGCTACACCTTC CARQTYYYGYTF
TRBJ2-2 TRBV2 TRBD1 NA TGTGCCAGCAGTGAACAGGGGGCCGGGGAGCTGTTTTTT CASSEQGAGELFF
TRBJ2-7 TRBV25-1 NA NA TGTGCCAGCAGCGTTCCTGGGGGCGGGCAGCAGTACTTC CASSVPGGGQQYF
TRBJ2-7 TRBV27 TRBD1 NA TGTGCCAGCAGTTCTTGGACAGGGACTTCCTACGAGCAGTACTTC CASSSWTGTSYEQYF
TRBJ2-3 TRBV7-9 NA NA TGTGCCAGCAGCCCAGGACTAAGAATGAGCACAGATACGCAGTATTTT CASSPGLRMSTDTQYF
TRBJ2-7 TRBV27 NA NA TGTGCCAGCAGCCCTACCGTCAGTCGCTCCTACGAGCAGTACTTC CASSPTVSRSYEQYF
TRBJ1-4 TRBV4-3 NA NA TGCGCCAGCAGCCAAGATGGACGGTATAATGAAAAACTGTTTTTT CASSQDGRYNEKLFF
TRBJ1-1 TRBV6-6 NA NA TGTGCCAGCAGTCTGAAGGGCCGGCACACTGAAGCTTTCTTT CASSLKGRHTEAFF
TRBJ1-2 TRBV21-1 NA NA TGTGCCAGCAGTAGTTTTGGCTACACCTTC CASSSFGYTF
TRBJ2-2 TRBV7-2 TRBD2 NA TGTGCCAGCAGCCTTAGGTCTAGCGGACTAAACACCGGGGAGCTGTTTTTT CASSLRSSGLNTGELFF
TRBJ2-2 TRBV7-9 NA once TGTGCCAGCAGCTTAGTGACTTATACCGGGGAGCTGTTTTTT CASSLVTYTGELFF
TRBJ2-2 TRBV5-4 NA NA TGTGCCAGCAGCTTGGGAAGCTTAAACACCGGGGAGCTGTTTTTT CASSLGSLNTGELFF
TRBJ1-2 TRBV29-1 NA NA TGCAGCGTTGTTGACAGTTATGGCTACACCTTC CSVVDSYGYTF
TRBJ1-1 TRBV27 TRBD1 NA TGTGCCAGCAGCTCCGACAGGGGGTGGAACACTGAAGCTTTCTTT CASSSDRGWNTEAFF
TRBJ1-5 TRBV27 TRBD1 NA TGTGCCAGCAGGCCAGGGGGCCCAGTTAATCAGCCCCAGCATTTT CASRPGGPVNQPQHF
TRBJ1-2 TRBV6-5 NA NA TGTGCCAGCAGTTACACCCAGCCGGTACACTTGGGCGGCTACACCTTC CASSYTQPVHLGGYTF
TRBJ1-3 TRBV10-3 TRBD1 NA TGTGCCATCAGTGAGTTACTCGGACAGGGCTCTGGAAACACCATATATTTT CAISELLGQGSGNTIYF
TRBJ2-5 TRBV18 TRBD2 once TGTGCCAGCTCGCTGGTCGCGGGGGGAGAGACCCAGTACTTC CASSLVAGGETQYF
TRBJ2-2 TRBV15 NA NA TGTGCCACCAGCAGAGATGCCCTTCCCCGGGAGCTGTTTTTT CATSRDALPRELFF
TRBJ1-1 TRBV5-4 NA NA TGTGCCAGCAGCTTGGCCCCTAGGACTGAAGCTTTCTTT CASSLAPRTEAFF
TRBJ2-5 TRBV9 TRBD1 NA TGTGCCAGCAGGGAGGCCAGGGGGCTTTTCGTCTCGGAGACCCAGTACTTC CASREARGLFVSETQYF
TRBJ2-5 TRBV6-5 TRBD2 NA TGTGCCAGCACCCAACGGGGCGGGGGGGAGACCCAGTACTTC CASTQRGGGETQYF
TRBJ1-5 TRBV18 NA NA TGTGCCAGCTCACCTCTGGCATTATATAGCAATCAGCCCCAGCATTTT CASSPLALYSNQPQHF
TRBJ1-5 TRBV11-2 NA NA TGTGCCAGCAGCTTACGGACAGGCAATCAGCCCCAGCATTTT CASSLRTGNQPQHF
TRBJ2-1 TRBV28 TRBD2 NA TGTGCCAGCAGACCCGAGCGGGAGGCGGCCTACAATGAGCAGTTCTTC CASRPEREAAYNEQFF
TRBJ2-2 TRBV11-2 TRBD2 NA TGTGCCAGCAGGGGGGTAGCGGGATTTGTCCTCGGGGAGCTGTTTTTT CASRGVAGFVLGELFF
TRBJ1-2 TRBV28 NA once TGTGCCAGCAGTTTTGGGGGAGACTATGGCTACACCTTC CASSFGGDYGYTF
TRBJ1-1 TRBV5-4 TRBD1 NA TGTGCCAGCAGCTTGGGAGGGCGACAGGGACTTACTGAAGCTTTCTTT CASSLGGRQGLTEAFF
TRBJ2-2 TRBV27 NA once TGTGCCAGCAGCTTCACAGGGCACACCGGGGAGCTGTTTTTT CASSFTGHTGELFF
TRBJ2-2 TRBV28 TRBD2 NA TGTGCCAGCAACAACGTCGGGAGGGCCGAAGGGGTCGGCGGGGAGCTGTTTTTT CASNNVGRAEGVGGELFF
TRBJ2-7 TRBV6-1 NA NA TGTGCCAGCAGATTGGGATTTTACGAGCAGTACTTC CASRLGFYEQYF
TRBJ1-1 TRBV19 NA NA TGTGCCAGTAGTACCCACCACGGGGGGGGAACTGAAGCTTTCTTT CASSTHHGGGTEAFF
TRBJ2-7 TRBV28 TRBD1 NA TGTGCCAGCAGTTCGACAGGGGTCTCCTACGAGCAGTACTTC CASSSTGVSYEQYF
TRBJ2-7 TRBV18 NA NA TGTGCCAGCTCACCCGGGACCGAAGGCGAGCAGTACTTC CASSPGTEGEQYF
TRBJ2-3 TRBV7-2 TRBD2 NA TGTGCCAGCAGCTTAGATAGCGGGGGCACAGATACGCAGTATTTT CASSLDSGGTDTQYF
TRBJ1-1 TRBV30 NA once TGTGCCTGGAGTGTACCGGTGGCAGGGGAAGCTTTCTTT CAWSVPVAGEAFF
TRBJ1-2 TRBV28 TRBD1 NA TGTGCCAGCAGTCTAATCCCCGGGACAGGGTATGGCTACACCTTC CASSLIPGTGYGYTF
TRBJ2-7 TRBV9 NA NA TGTGCCAGCAGCGTAGATGGGCCTTCCTACGAGCAGTACTTC CASSVDGPSYEQYF
TRBJ1-2 TRBV9 NA NA TGTGCCAGCAGCGTAAATTCGGGCGGCTACACCTTC CASSVNSGGYTF
TRBJ2-7 TRBV5-1 NA NA TGCGCCAGCAGCCCTAGGACGGGGGCCTCCTACGAGCAGTACTTC CASSPRTGASYEQYF
TRBJ2-3 TRBV5-4 NA few TGTGCCAGCAGCTTCCAGGTGAATCCTAGCACAGATACGCAGTATTTT CASSFQVNPSTDTQYF
TRBJ2-7 TRBV5-1 TRBD1 NA TGCGCCAGCAGTTCGGGGACAGCCTTAGACGAGCAGTACTTC CASSSGTALDEQYF
TRBJ2-7 TRBV5-1 NA NA TGCGCCAGCAGCCCATCAGGGGGGTCCTACGAGCAGTACTTC CASSPSGGSYEQYF